This T cell receptor beta chain was retrieved from a study of blood T cell repertoires in COVID-19. In the original workflow: Estimation of nucleated cell counts relied on the amplification of reference gene primers. The repertoire was sequenced with immunoSEQ multiplex PCR; TCRdb's copy has only in-frame clones and lacks some. Clone size and V and J calls were adopted from that table, with D and trimming inferred from the DNA. The sample has 290,000 or so clones, roughly 80% seen once. Germline V gives CDR1 KGHSH, CDR2 LQKENI. Trimming removed 5 bases from V and 0 bases from J, with 7 bases in between. The CDR3 contains 13 residues.

The genes are TRBV18 and TRBJ1-1, with TRBD1 as a possible D gene (6 bases). Material: PBMCs or T cells enriched from blood (not recorded which). This clonotype was obtained from a man aged 40-49 years who had been exposed to COVID-19. This CDR3 reads CASSEGVNTEAFF. The CDR3 nucleotides are TGTGCCAGCTCAGAGGGGGTGAACACTGAAGCTTTCTTT. Filled out from reference TRBV18 and TRBJ1-1, the complete variable domain reads NAGVMQNPRHLVRRRGQEARLRCSPMKGHSHVYWYRQLPEEGLKFMVYLQKENIIDESGMPKERFSAEFPKEGPSILRIQQVVRGDSAAYFCASSEGVNTEAFFGQGTRLTVV.